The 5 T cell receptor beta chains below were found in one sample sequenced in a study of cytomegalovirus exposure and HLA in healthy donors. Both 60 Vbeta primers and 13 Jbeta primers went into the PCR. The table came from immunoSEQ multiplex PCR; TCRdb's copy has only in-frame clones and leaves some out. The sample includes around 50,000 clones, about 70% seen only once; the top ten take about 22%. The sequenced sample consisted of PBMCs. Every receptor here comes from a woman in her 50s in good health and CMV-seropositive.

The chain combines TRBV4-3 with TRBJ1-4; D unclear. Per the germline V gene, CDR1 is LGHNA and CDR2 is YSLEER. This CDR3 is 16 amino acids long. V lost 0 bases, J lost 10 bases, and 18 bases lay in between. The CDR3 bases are TGCGCCAGCAGCCAAGATGGTAGTCAGGATGCTGGAAAACTGTTTTTT. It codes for CASSQDGSQDAGKLFF.

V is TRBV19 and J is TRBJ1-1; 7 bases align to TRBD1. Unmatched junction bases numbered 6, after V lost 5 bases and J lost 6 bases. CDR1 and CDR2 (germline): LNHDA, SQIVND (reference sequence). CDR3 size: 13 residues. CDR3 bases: TGTGCCAGTAGTCACAGGGGCAGAGCTGAAGCTTTCTTT. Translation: CASSHRGRAEAFF. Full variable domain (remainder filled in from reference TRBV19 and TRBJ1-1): DGGITQSPKYLFRKEGQNVTLSCEQNLNHDAMYWYRQDPGQGLRLIYYSQIVNDFQKGDIAEGYSVSREKKESFPLTVTSAQKNPTAFYLCASSHRGRAEAFFGQGTRLTVV.

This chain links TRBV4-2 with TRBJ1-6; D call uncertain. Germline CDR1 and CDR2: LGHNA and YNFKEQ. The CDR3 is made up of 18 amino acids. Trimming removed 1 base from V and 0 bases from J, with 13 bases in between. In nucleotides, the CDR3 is TGTGCCAGCAGCCAAGGACAAACGGGAAGCTCCTATAATTCACCCCTCCACTTT. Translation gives CASSQGQTGSSYNSPLHF.

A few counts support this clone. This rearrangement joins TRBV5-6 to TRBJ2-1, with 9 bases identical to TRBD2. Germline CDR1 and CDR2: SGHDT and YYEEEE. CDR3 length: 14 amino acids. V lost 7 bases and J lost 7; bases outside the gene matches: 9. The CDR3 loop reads CASGPSGMVNEQFF. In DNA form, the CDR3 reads TGTGCCAGCGGGCCTAGCGGGATGGTGAATGAGCAGTTCTTC.

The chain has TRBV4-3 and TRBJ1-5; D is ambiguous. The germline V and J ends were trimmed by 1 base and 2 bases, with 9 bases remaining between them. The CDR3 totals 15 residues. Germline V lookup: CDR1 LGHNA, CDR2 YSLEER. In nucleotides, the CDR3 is TGCGCCAGCAGCCAAGTCCTTACGGGCAATCAGCCCCAGCATTTT. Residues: CASSQVLTGNQPQHF.